This passage covers 2 T cell receptor beta chains from one sample sequenced in a study of regulatory T cells in long-lasting Graves disease. CDR3-region Arm-PCR and iRepertoire HTBI primers produced the TCR beta libraries. TCRdb re-derived calls from the multiplex PCR reads in MiXCR, one entry per CDR3 protein. The table lists about 430,000 distinct CDR3 sequences, around 20% of them singletons. The time point is: persistent/refractory GD, antithyroid drugs over 5 years with positive TRAb. PBMC-derived RNA was used for the TCR library. The sequencing used peripheral blood mononuclear cells (PBMCs), collected when the disease was refractory, from a patient treated with antithyroid drugs. The source is a female donor with Graves disease.

This clonotype has at least ten counts. The chain recombines TRBV28 with TRBJ2-5, with TRBD1 identical over 8 bases. The germline CDR1 and CDR2 sequences are MDHEN and SYDVKM. V was clipped by 7 bases and J by 4 bases; unmatched bases: 17. This CDR3 has 17 residues. CDR3 sequence reads: CASNAPGQAGARETQYF. In DNA form, the CDR3 reads TGTGCCAGCAACGCGCCGGGACAGGCTGGCGCGAGAGAGACCCAGTACTTC.

The rearrangement links TRBV28 to TRBJ2-1; 7 bases map to TRBD2. With 8 bases clipped from V and 7 bases from J, the junction kept 5 bases outside the gene matches. The CDR3 runs 12 residues. The germline V gene encodes CDR1 MDHEN and CDR2 SYDVKM. CDR3 nucleotides: TGTGCCAGCGCACAACTAGCGAATGAGCAGTTCTTC. Translation gives CASAQLANEQFF.